These 11 T cell receptor beta chains were all obtained from the same sample, sequenced in a study of shared clonotypes between healthy human individuals. Using immunoSEQ multiplex PCR, the repertoire was profiled, and TCRdb retains in-frame clones only, with some absent. The repertoire holds 800,000 to 1,200,000 clones, with roughly 74% as singletons. Input material: memory CD4+ T cells from PBMCs. Documented subset: CD45RA-negative fraction. The receptor set was obtained from a young man in good health. Some clones in this sample may be carry-over from other donors' samples.

This chain uses TRBV13 with TRBJ1-3; D gene ambiguous. Per germline, CDR1 PRHDT and CDR2 FYEKMQ (reference sequence). The CDR3 contains 15 residues. Trimming stripped 6 bases from V and 0 bases from J, with 12 bases between. CDR3 sequence reads: CASSRGRSSGNTIYF. CDR3 nucleotide sequence: TGTGCCAGCAGTCGTGGGAGAAGCTCTGGAAACACCATATATTTT.

This clone was counted a single time. This sample includes further DNA sequences coding for the same CDR3. The J gene is TRBJ1-5, the V gene TRBV7-2, with no clear D. Trimming pared 3 bases from V and 6 bases from J, leaving 9 bases between. From germline, CDR1 is SGHTA and CDR2 FQGNSA. This CDR3 has 13 residues. The CDR3 loop is CASSFRGGQPQHF. The CDR3 DNA reads TGTGCCAGCAGCTTTCGCGGAGGTCAGCCCCAGCATTTT.

In the case of this clone: It differs at one base from a far larger clone, so likely a read error. The chain links TRBV2 to TRBJ2-7, with 10 bases aligning to TRBD1. The CDR3 has 13 amino acids. With 6 bases clipped from V and 3 bases from J, the junction kept 2 bases outside the gene matches. Germline CDR1 SNHLY, CDR2 FYNNEI. Here the CDR3 DNA reads TGTGCCAGCAGGGGACAGGGGTTCTACGAGCAGTACTTC. Translation gives CASRGQGFYEQYF.

This clone was observed a handful of times. The CDR3 nucleotides are TGTGCCACCAGCAGAGAGGGGCGGGGGACTGAAGCTTTCTTT. This codes for CATSREGRGTEAFF. This sequence joins TRBV15 and TRBJ1-1, with D possibly matching TRBD1 (5 bases). Germline CDR1 is LNHNV and CDR2 is YYDKDF (reference sequence). The CDR3 covers 14 residues. V dropped 0 bases and J dropped 5 bases, with 10 bases sitting between them.

The V call is TRBV6-6, the J call TRBJ1-1, with TRBD1 matching over 7 bases. The ends lost 5 bases at V and 5 bases at J; junction bases unmatched: 2. The V gene's germline CDR1 is MNHNY and CDR2 SVGAGI (reference sequence). The CDR3 covers 12 residues. DNA for the CDR3: TGTGCCAGCAGTCGACAGGGAACTGAAGCTTTCTTT. This encodes CASSRQGTEAFF.

This sequence joins TRBV11-2 and TRBJ2-2; maybe TRBD2 (5 bases). CDR1 is SGHAT, CDR2 FQNNGV, per germline. The CDR3 contains 15 residues. V was clipped by 3 bases and J by 0 bases, with 8 bases between them. The CDR3 sequence is CASSFMGANTGELFF. DNA for the CDR3: TGTGCCAGCAGCTTCATGGGAGCGAACACCGGGGAGCTGTTTTTT.

This chain links TRBV9 with TRBJ1-1, with D tentatively TRBD1 (5 bases). The CDR3 is 14 amino acids. Germline V gives CDR1 SGDLS, CDR2 YYNGEE. Trimming shortened V by 3 bases and J by 0 bases, and 9 bases separated the two germline ends. CDR3 loop: CASSEGNLNTEAFF. CDR3 in DNA: TGTGCCAGCAGCGAGGGGAATCTGAACACTGAAGCTTTCTTT.

The chain links TRBV11-2 to TRBJ2-1; D not certain. The CDR3 consists of 13 residues. Per the germline V gene, CDR1 is SGHAT and CDR2 is FQNNGV. V was cut by 1 base and J by 4 bases, with 5 bases left in between. The CDR3 region is CASSLGNYNEQFF. In nucleotides, the CDR3 is TGTGCCAGCAGCTTAGGGAATTACAATGAGCAGTTCTTC.

The V gene is TRBV28, the J gene TRBJ2-2; tentative D call: TRBD2 (6 bases). Germline V lookup: CDR1 MDHEN, CDR2 SYDVKM. V was pared by 9 bases and J by 6 bases, with 17 bases between. This CDR3 region has 14 residues. The CDR3 loop is CASRGSRVAGELFF. The CDR3, as DNA: TGTGCCAGTCGGGGGTCCAGGGTGGCCGGGGAGCTGTTTTTT. Drawing the rest from reference TRBV28 and TRBJ2-2, the complete variable domain is DVKVTQSSRYLVKRTGEKVFLECVQDMDHENMFWYRQDPGLGLRLIYFSYDVKMKEKGDIPEGYSVSREKKERFSLILESASTNQTSMYLCASRGSRVAGELFFGEGSRLTVL.

This sequence joins TRBV14 and TRBJ2-7; 8 nucleotides match TRBD1. The CDR3 has 14 residues. Germline values: CDR1 SGHDN, CDR2 FVKESK. V lost 1 base to trimming and J lost 6 bases; unmatched junction nucleotides: 5. DNA of the CDR3: TGTGCCAGCAGCCAAGGGACAGGGTTCGCCGAGCAGTACTTC. Translating gives CASSQGTGFAEQYF.

The V call is TRBV5-1, the J call TRBJ1-5, with D possibly TRBD1 on 5 matching bases. The CDR3 spans 15 residues. The V end was cut by 4 bases, the J end by 1 base, with 12 bases between. Germline CDR1 is SGHRS and CDR2 is YFSETQ. Here the CDR3 reads CASSRGDGSNQPQHF. CDR3 coding DNA: TGCGCCAGCAGCCGGGGGGACGGGAGCAATCAGCCCCAGCATTTT.